This TCR beta chain emerged from a study of T-cell reconstitution after alpha-beta-depleted transplantation in children. CDR1 and CDR2 (germline): MNHEY, SVGEGT. The CDR3 sequence is 14 residues long. The V segment lost 7 bases and the J segment 9 bases; nucleotides outside the gene matches: 9. Unique molecular identifiers were built into the TCRbeta library. TCRdb processed the PCR reads anew with MiXCR; each CDR3 protein has one entry. Among 150,000 to 250,000 distinct CDR3 sequences listed, about 14% were seen once. The genes are TRBV6-2 or TRBV6-3 and TRBJ2-1; 10 nucleotides agree with TRBD1. The source of this sequence is a human donor who donated a stem cell graft to a child with acute lymphoblastic leukemia. The sample consisted of PBMCs from the stem cell graft donor, taken from the stem cell graft. CDR3 in amino acids: CASKVDRGRFEQFF. In DNA form, the CDR3 reads TGTGCCAGCAAGGTTGACAGGGGGCGTTTTGAGCAGTTCTTC.